Below, 14 T cell receptor beta chains from the same sample are listed, as sequenced in a study of spatial heterogeneity in lung cancer. Documented time point: sample taken at primary tumor resection. TCRdb recomputed calls from the 5' RACE reads with MiXCR, one row per CDR3 protein. The sample has several thousand distinct CDR3 sequences, less than 9% seen once. The sequences come from normal lung tissue next to the tumor, collected at surgery. Source of these receptors: a female donor with early-stage non-small cell lung cancer.

This clonotype came up a few times. The chain carries TRBV6-5 and TRBJ1-2; no clear D gene. Between the trimmed V and J ends, which lost 0 bases and 6 bases, there was a span of 11 bases. The CDR3 is made up of 14 amino acids. Germline CDR1 and CDR2: MNHEY and SVGAGI. CDR3 amino acids: CASSYSPGWDGYTF. The CDR3 nucleotides are TGTGCCAGCAGTTACTCTCCCGGGTGGGATGGCTACACCTTC.

This clonotype was detected ten times or more. The chain employs TRBV4-2 and TRBJ1-1; 7 nucleotides align to TRBD1. V was pared by 5 bases and J by 3 bases, with 9 bases of the junction left unmatched. Per the germline V gene, CDR1 is LGHNA and CDR2 is YNFKEQ. The CDR3 runs to 15 residues. The CDR3 reads CASSIYRGSHTEAFF. As DNA, the CDR3 is TGTGCCAGCAGCATATACAGGGGATCACACACTGAAGCTTTCTTT.

This clonotype was observed at least ten times. The chain joins TRBV19 to TRBJ2-2; TRBD2 matches 10 bases. V lost 3 bases, J lost 5 bases, and 12 bases stayed unmatched. The germline V gene encodes CDR1 LNHDA and CDR2 SQIVND (reference sequence). The CDR3 covers 18 residues. CDR3 DNA sequence: TGTGCCAGTAGTATCCTCCTAGCGGGGGCCAGAGAGACCGGGGAGCTGTTTTTT. Its translation is CASSILLAGARETGELFF.

This clonotype showed up many times. The chain carries TRBV28 and TRBJ2-4; TRBD2 matches at 9 bases. Losses at the gene ends were 3 bases for V and 7 bases for J; bases not matched to a gene: 19. Germline CDR1 reads MDHEN; CDR2 reads SYDVKM. The CDR3 totals 19 residues. The CDR3 sequence is CASSFSPRGRGGRRNIQYF. Here the CDR3 DNA reads TGTGCCAGCAGTTTTTCCCCGAGAGGGCGGGGGGGCCGAAGGAACATTCAGTACTTC.

By sample fraction, this clonotype is medium-sized. The chain carries TRBV6-2 or TRBV6-3 and TRBJ1-4, with TRBD1 as a possible D gene (5 bases). Germline V gene sequence: CDR1 MNHEY, CDR2 SVGEGT. The CDR3 has 15 residues. V was shortened by 6 bases and J by 5 bases, with 16 bases between the two germline ends. This chain's CDR3 is CASRASGRENEKLFF. CDR3 nucleotide sequence: TGTGCCAGCAGAGCCTCGGGACGGGAAAATGAAAAACTGTTTTTT.

The table lists this clonotype with many counts. The J gene is TRBJ2-7, the V gene TRBV28; no clear D gene. The CDR3 extends over 13 amino acids. In germline, CDR1 is MDHEN, CDR2 SYDVKM. V gave up 5 bases and J gave up 4 bases, with 12 bases separating them. CDR3 loop: CASSILTSYEQYF. The CDR3 DNA reads TGTGCCAGCAGTATCCTAACTTCGTACGAGCAGTACTTC. Full variable domain (missing parts from reference TRBV28 and TRBJ2-7): DVKVTQSSRYLVKRTGEKVFLECVQDMDHENMFWYRQDPGLGLRLIYFSYDVKMKEKGDIPEGYSVSREKKERFSLILESASTNQTSMYLCASSILTSYEQYFGPGTRLTVT.

By its share, this clonotype is medium-sized. The chain links TRBV2 to TRBJ2-2; D is unresolved. Germline-derived CDR1 and CDR2 are SNHLY and FYNNEI. The CDR3 is 17 amino acids. V shed 3 bases and J shed 2 bases, with 16 bases lying between them. DNA of the CDR3: TGTGCCAGCAGTGATGGTAGCAGTGATGGTAACACCGGGGAGCTGTTTTTT. It codes for CASSDGSSDGNTGELFF.

Ten or more counts support this clonotype. The chain recombines TRBV4-3 with TRBJ1-1; 9 bases match TRBD1. This CDR3 spans 14 amino acids. Germline CDR1 LGHNA, CDR2 YSLEER. The V gene end was trimmed by 1 base and the J gene end by 6 bases; junction bases not matched to a gene: 3. Here the CDR3 reads CASSQVGTGSEAFF. For the CDR3, the DNA is TGCGCCAGCAGCCAAGTTGGGACAGGGTCTGAAGCTTTCTTT.

V is TRBV6-2 or TRBV6-3 and J is TRBJ1-1; maybe TRBD1 (5 bases). The CDR3 extends over 13 amino acids. Trimming took 6 bases from V and 5 from J, leaving 13 bases between them. Germline CDR1 reads MNHEY; CDR2 reads SVGEGT. The CDR3 spells CASREDRGTEAFF. The CDR3 nucleotides read TGTGCCAGCAGGGAGGACCGGGGGACTGAAGCTTTCTTT.

Ten or more counts support this clonotype. The rearrangement joins TRBV6-6 to TRBJ2-7, with 12 bases identical to TRBD2. The V and J ends lost 3 bases and 3 bases, in that order; junction bases with no gene match: 9. This CDR3 region has 17 residues. Germline V gene lookup returns CDR1 MNHNY and CDR2 SVGAGI (reference sequence). For the CDR3, the DNA is TGTGCCAGCAGTTATTTAAACTTACTAGCGGGGGGCTACGAGCAGTACTTC. Translated: CASSYLNLLAGGYEQYF.

By share, this clonotype ranks as medium-sized. J is TRBJ1-1 and V is TRBV20-1; a weak D match, TRBD1 (5 bases). This CDR3 is 15 amino acids long. In germline, CDR1 is DFQATT, CDR2 SNEGSKA (reference sequence). V lost 0 bases and J 4 bases, leaving 15 bases between the germline ends. This CDR3 is CSARDFDRGGTEAFF. The CDR3 DNA is TGCAGTGCTAGAGATTTCGATCGGGGCGGCACTGAAGCTTTCTTT.

This clonotype was seen only a few times. The rearrangement links TRBV5-1 to TRBJ2-3; no clear D gene. This CDR3 spans 12 amino acids. Germline CDR1 is SGHRS and CDR2 is YFSETQ. V was cut by 0 bases and J by 6 bases, with 5 bases left in between. CDR3 sequence: CASSLDRDTQYF. DNA of the CDR3: TGCGCCAGCAGCTTGGATAGGGATACGCAGTATTTT.

In this sample, this clonotype turned up many times. The chain has TRBV5-6 and TRBJ1-6; D uncertain. The CDR3 covers 15 residues. Deletions cut 0 bases from V and 10 bases from J, with 14 bases between. Per the germline V gene, CDR1 is SGHDT and CDR2 is YYEEEE. CDR3 bases: TGTGCCAGCAGCTTGGCCCCTACGCCGGAGTCACCCCTCCACTTT. Translating it yields CASSLAPTPESPLHF.

This rearrangement joins TRBV28 to TRBJ2-3; D gene ambiguous. The CDR3 contains 16 residues. From germline, CDR1 is MDHEN and CDR2 SYDVKM. Between the trimmed V and J ends, which lost 2 bases and 2 bases, there was a span of 14 bases. CDR3 bases: TGTGCCAGCAGTTTAATGAGAGGAGCCTACACAGATACGCAGTATTTT. This encodes CASSLMRGAYTDTQYF. The variable domain in full, with the rest retrieved from reference TRBV28 and TRBJ2-3, is DVKVTQSSRYLVKRTGEKVFLECVQDMDHENMFWYRQDPGLGLRLIYFSYDVKMKEKGDIPEGYSVSREKKERFSLILESASTNQTSMYLCASSLMRGAYTDTQYFGPGTRLTVL.